This T cell receptor beta chain derives from a study of blood T cell repertoires in COVID-19. Study-level background: Sites in the United States, Italy and Spain provided acute and convalescent COVID-19 samples. The cDNA or gDNA used as material had been derived from T cells, B-cell-depleted T cells, or PBMCs.

Germline lookup yields CDR1 LNHDA and CDR2 SQIVND (reference sequence). V lost 1 base and J lost 6; bases outside the gene matches: 4. The CDR3 loop spans 14 amino acids. As handled by the study authors: Counts of nucleated cells, estimated from reference gene primer amplification, were obtained. Produced via immunoSEQ multiplex PCR; TCRdb's table is partial and in-frame only. The D gene and trimming were derived from the DNA, and the V and J assignments and clone size from that table. Of some 48,000 clones listed, roughly nine tenths are singletons. This clone came up a few times. The sequenced material came from peripheral blood. The rearrangement uses TRBV19 and TRBJ1-2; 8 bases are a match to TRBD1. The sequence came from an older man with active COVID-19. CDR3 coding DNA: TGTGCCAGTAGTATAGGACAGGGGCTCGATGGCTACACCTTC. Protein product: CASSIGQGLDGYTF.